This TCR beta chain was retrieved from a study of response to subunit inactivated influenza vaccine. Findings and limits, study-wide: Seasonal influenza vaccination, on each occasion, was suggested by the authors to recruit few new T cells.

For this clonotype: Its antigen is as yet unknown.

TCRdb reanalysed the RT-PCR reads using MiXCR and keeps one entry per CDR3 protein. The sample carries hundreds of thousands of distinct CDR3 sequences, about a sixth recorded once. Unmatched junction bases numbered 5, after V lost 3 bases and J lost 6 bases. The CDR3 totals 16 residues. The germline gives CDR1 LGHNA, CDR2 YNFKEQ. The specimen was PBMCs from blood, collected about 12 days after vaccination. This receptor was identified in a man aged 50-59 years who received an inactivated influenza vaccine. The chain uses TRBV4-2 and TRBJ2-1; TRBD2 matches at 13 bases. The CDR3 sequence: CASSQTGLAGSNEQFF. The DNA for the CDR3 is TGTGCCAGCAGCCAGACGGGACTAGCGGGAAGCAATGAGCAGTTCTTC.